This TCR beta chain comes out of a study of molecular identifiers for immune sequencing clone quantification. Many counts were recorded for this clonotype. The antigen remains unidentified. Trimming took off 1 base at V and 2 bases at J, with 6 bases between the two ends. CDR1 is PRHDT, CDR2 FYEKMQ, per germline (reference sequence). The CDR3 is 15 residues long. Study observations and caveats: The study found clones above 20 RNA copies held over 97% of effector molecules and under 1% in naive cells.

Sorted cell numbers of about 19,000 to 1,000,000, with 10%, 30% or 50% RNA, served as input for naive CD8 libraries. CD8+CD4-CCR7+CD45RA+ cells were sorted as naive CD8 T cells. Previously described methods with listed TCR primers produced the bulk TCR libraries. TCRdb re-analysed the PCR reads in MiXCR, keeping a single row per CDR3 protein. Among more than 550,000 distinct CDR3 sequences listed, roughly 27% were seen once. V and J are TRBV13 and TRBJ2-6; D uncertain. Sequenced sample: naive CD8+ T cells from blood, with Jurkat cell RNA spiked in. The subset here: FACS-sorted CD8+CD4-CCR7+CD45RA+ naive T cells. This clonotype originated in a human donor in good health. Some libraries in this study had Jurkat cell RNA spiked in. CDR3: CASSLAVAGANVLTF. The CDR3 region has the DNA TGTGCCAGCAGCTTAGCGGTAGCTGGGGCCAACGTCCTGACTTTC.